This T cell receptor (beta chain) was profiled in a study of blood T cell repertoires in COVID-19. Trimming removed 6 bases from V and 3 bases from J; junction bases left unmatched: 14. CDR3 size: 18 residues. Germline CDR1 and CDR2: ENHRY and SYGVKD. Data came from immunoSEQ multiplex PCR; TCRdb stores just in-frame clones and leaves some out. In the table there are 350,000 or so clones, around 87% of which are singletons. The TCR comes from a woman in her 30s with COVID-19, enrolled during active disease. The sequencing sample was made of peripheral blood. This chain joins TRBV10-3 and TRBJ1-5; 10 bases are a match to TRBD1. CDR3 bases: TGTGCCATCAGAAAGGGGACAGGGGATCATACCCACAATCAGCCCCAGCATTTT. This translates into CAIRKGTGDHTHNQPQHF.